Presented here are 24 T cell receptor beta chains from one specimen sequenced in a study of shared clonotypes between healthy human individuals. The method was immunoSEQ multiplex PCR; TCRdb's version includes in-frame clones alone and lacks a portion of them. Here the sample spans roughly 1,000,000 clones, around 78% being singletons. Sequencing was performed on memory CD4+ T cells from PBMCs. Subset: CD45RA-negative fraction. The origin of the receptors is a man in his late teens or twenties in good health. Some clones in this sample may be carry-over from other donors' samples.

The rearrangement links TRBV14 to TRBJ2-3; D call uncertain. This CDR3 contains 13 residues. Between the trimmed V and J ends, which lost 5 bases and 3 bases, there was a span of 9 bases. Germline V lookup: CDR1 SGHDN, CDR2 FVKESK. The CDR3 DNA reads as TGTGCCAGCAGCTTAGGCCCGACAGATACGCAGTATTTT. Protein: CASSLGPTDTQYF.

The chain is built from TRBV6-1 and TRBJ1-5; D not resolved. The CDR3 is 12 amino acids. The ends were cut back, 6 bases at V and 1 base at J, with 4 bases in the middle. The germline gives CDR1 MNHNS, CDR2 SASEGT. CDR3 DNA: TGTGCCAGCAGGTTAAGCAATCAGCCCCAGCATTTT. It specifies CASRLSNQPQHF.

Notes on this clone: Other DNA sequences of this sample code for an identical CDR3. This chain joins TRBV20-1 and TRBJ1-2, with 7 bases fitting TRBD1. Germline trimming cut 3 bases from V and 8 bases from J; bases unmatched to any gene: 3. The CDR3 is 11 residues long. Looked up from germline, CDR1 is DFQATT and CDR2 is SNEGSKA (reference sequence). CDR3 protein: CSARAGGGYTF. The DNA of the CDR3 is TGCAGTGCTAGGGCAGGGGGAGGCTACACCTTC.

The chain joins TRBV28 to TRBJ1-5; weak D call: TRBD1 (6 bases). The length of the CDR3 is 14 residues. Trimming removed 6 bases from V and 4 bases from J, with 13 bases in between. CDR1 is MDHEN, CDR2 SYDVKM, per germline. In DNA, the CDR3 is TGTGCCAGCAGCAAGGGGGGGACGAATCAGCCCCAGCATTTT. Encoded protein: CASSKGGTNQPQHF.

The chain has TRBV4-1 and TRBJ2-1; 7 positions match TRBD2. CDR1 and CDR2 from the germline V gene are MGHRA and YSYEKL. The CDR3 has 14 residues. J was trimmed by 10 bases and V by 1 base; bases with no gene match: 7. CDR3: CASSQVGGRREQFF. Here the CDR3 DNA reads TGCGCCAGCAGCCAAGTTGGCGGGAGAAGGGAGCAGTTCTTC.

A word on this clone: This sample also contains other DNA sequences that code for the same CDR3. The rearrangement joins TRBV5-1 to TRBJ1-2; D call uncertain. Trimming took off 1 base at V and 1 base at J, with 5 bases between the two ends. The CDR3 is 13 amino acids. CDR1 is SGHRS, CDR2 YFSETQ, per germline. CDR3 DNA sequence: TGCGCCAGCAGCTTGACAGTTAACTATGGCTACACCTTC. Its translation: CASSLTVNYGYTF.

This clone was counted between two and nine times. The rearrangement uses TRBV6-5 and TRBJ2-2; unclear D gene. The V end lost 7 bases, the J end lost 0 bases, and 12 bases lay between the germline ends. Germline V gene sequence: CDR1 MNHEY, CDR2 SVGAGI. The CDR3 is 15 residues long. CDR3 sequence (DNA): TGTGCCAGCACCCAAGTGTCGACGAACACCGGGGAGCTGTTTTTT. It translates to CASTQVSTNTGELFF.

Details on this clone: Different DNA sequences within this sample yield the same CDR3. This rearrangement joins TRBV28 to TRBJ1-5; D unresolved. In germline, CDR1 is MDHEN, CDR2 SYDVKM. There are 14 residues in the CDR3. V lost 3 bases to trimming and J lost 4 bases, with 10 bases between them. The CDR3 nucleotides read TGTGCCAGCAGTTTTAGGGTCAGAAATCAGCCCCAGCATTTT. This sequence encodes CASSFRVRNQPQHF.

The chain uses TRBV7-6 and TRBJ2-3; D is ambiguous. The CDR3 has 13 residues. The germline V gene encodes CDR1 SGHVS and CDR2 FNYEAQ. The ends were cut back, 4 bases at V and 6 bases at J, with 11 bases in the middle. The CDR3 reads CASSYLGFDTQYF. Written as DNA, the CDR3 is TGTGCCAGCAGCTACCTGGGGTTCGATACGCAGTATTTT.

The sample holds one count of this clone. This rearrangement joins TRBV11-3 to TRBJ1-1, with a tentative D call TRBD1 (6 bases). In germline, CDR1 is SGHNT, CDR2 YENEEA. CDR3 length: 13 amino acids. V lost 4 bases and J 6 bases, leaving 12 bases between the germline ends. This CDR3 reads CASSSRSGAEAFF. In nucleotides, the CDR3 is TGTGCCAGCAGCTCGCGTTCAGGGGCTGAAGCTTTCTTT.

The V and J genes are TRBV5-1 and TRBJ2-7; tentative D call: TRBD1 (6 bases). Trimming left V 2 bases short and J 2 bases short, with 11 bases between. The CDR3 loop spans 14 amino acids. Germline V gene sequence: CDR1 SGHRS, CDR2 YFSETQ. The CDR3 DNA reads TGCGCCAGCAGCTTCAGCAGGGGAACCTACGAGCAGTACTTC. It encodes CASSFSRGTYEQYF.

Written as DNA, the CDR3 is TGCGCCAGTGGGGACGGAGCAACAGATACGCAGTATTTT. The encoded protein is CASGDGATDTQYF. V usage is TRBV5-1 and J usage is TRBJ2-3; D possibly uses TRBD1 or TRBD2 (5 bases each). Trimming left V 8 bases short and J 3 bases short, with 13 bases between. CDR1 and CDR2 from the germline V gene are SGHRS and YFSETQ. The CDR3 is made up of 13 amino acids.

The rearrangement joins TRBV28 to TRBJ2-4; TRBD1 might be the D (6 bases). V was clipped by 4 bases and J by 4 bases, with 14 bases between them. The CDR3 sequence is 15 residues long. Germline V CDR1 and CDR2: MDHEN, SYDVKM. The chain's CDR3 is CASSSRRQGKNIQYF. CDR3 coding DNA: TGTGCCAGCAGTTCTAGAAGGCAGGGGAAAAACATTCAGTACTTC.

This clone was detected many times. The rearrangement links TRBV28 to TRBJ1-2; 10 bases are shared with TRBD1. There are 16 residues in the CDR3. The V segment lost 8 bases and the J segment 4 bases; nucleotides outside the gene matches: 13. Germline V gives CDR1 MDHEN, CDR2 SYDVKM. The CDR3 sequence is CASRGPPGQGFYGYTF. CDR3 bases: TGTGCCAGCCGGGGGCCCCCGGGACAGGGGTTCTATGGCTACACCTTC.

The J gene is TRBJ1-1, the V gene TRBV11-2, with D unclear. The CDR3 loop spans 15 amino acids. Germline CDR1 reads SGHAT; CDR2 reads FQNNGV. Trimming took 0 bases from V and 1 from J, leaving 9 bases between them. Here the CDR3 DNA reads TGTGCCAGCAGCTTAGAGGCGGCCTCGAACACTGAAGCTTTCTTT. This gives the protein CASSLEAASNTEAFF. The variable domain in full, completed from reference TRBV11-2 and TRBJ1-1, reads EAGVAQSPRYKIIEKRQSVAFWCNPISGHATLYWYQQILGQGPKLLIQFQNNGVVDDSQLPKDRFSAERLKGVDSTLKIQPAKLEDSAVYLCASSLEAASNTEAFFGQGTRLTVV.

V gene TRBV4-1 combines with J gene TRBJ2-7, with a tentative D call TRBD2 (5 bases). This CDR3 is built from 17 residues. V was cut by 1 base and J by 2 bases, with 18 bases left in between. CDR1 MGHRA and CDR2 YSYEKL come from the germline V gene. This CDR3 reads CASSQGRATGKTYEQYF. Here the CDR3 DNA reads TGCGCCAGCAGCCAAGGAAGGGCTACCGGGAAGACCTACGAGCAGTACTTC.

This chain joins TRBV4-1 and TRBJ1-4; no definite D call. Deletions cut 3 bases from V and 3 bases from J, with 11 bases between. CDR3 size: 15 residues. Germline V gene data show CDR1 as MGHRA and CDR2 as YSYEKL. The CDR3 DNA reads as TGCGCCAGCAGCCACACAGACGGACCTAATGAAAAACTGTTTTTT. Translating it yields CASSHTDGPNEKLFF.

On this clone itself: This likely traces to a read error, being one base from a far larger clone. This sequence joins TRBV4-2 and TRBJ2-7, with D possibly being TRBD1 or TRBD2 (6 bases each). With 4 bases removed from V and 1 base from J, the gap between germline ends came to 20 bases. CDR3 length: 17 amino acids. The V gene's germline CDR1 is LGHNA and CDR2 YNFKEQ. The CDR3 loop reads CASSPRDLGGMSYEQYF. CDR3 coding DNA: TGTGCCAGCAGCCCCAGAGACCTCGGGGGCATGTCCTACGAGCAGTACTTC.

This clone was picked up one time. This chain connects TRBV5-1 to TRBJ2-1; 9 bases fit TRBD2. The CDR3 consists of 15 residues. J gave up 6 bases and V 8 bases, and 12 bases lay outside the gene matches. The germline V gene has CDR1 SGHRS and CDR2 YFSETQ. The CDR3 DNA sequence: TGCGCCAGTAACCCTGCGGGAGGGCCGTCCAATGAGCAGTTCTTC. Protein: CASNPAGGPSNEQFF.

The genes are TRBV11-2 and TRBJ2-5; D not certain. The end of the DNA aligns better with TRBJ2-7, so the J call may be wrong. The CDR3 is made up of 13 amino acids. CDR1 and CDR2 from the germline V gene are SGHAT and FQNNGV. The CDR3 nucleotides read TGTGCCAGCAGCCACCCGCTGGGGTACGAGCAGTACTTC. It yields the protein CASSHPLGYEQYF.

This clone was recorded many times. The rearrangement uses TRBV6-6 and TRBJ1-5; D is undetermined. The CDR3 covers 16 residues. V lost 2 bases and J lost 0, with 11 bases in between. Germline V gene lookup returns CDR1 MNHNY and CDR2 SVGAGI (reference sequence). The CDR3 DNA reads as TGTGCCAGCAGTTACCCGGCCTCGGGTAGCAATCAGCCCCAGCATTTT. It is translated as CASSYPASGSNQPQHF.

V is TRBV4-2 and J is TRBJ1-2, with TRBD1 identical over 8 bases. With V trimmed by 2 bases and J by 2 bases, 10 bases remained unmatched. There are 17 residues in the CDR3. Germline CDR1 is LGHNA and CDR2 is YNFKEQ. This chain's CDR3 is CASSQTAGTGENYGYTF. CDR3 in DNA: TGTGCCAGCAGCCAAACCGCCGGGACAGGTGAAAACTATGGCTACACCTTC.

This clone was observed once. The CDR3 DNA reads TGTGCCAGCAGTAGAGCGTCGAACACCGGGGAGCTGTTTTTT. Protein: CASSRASNTGELFF. V gene TRBV28 combines with J gene TRBJ2-2; no clear D. This CDR3 contains 14 residues. Germline lookup yields CDR1 MDHEN and CDR2 SYDVKM. V was clipped by 5 bases and J by 0 bases, with 7 bases between them.

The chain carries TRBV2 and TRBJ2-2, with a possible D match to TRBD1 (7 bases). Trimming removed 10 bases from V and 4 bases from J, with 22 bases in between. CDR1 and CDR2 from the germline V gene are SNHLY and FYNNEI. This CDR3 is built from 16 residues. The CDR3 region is CATDMQGGVGTGELFF. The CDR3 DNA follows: TGTGCCACCGACATGCAGGGGGGCGTTGGCACCGGGGAGCTGTTTTTT.